This paragraph covers one T cell receptor (beta chain) sequence. Antigen: not known. This specimen belongs to a study of cytomegalovirus exposure and HLA in healthy donors. The PCR used 60 Vbeta and 13 Jbeta primers. The table came from immunoSEQ multiplex PCR; TCRdb's copy has only in-frame clones and leaves some out. The sample lists some 40,000 clones, over 70% occurring once. The CDR3 runs 14 residues. Germline V gene sequence: CDR1 KGHSH, CDR2 LQKENI. Trimming removed 6 bases from V and 2 bases from J, with 14 bases in between. Study-wide results and limits: An ancestry cluster, one associated with Asian ancestry, reportedly showed fewer N-insertions than the approximately 660-donor mean in a later analysis. The study listed approximately 160 cytomegalovirus-associated TCR beta chains.

Sequencing input: PBMCs. The sequence came from a man in his forties or fifties in good health and CMV-seronegative. The chain recombines TRBV18 with TRBJ2-7; no firm D call. As DNA, the CDR3 is TGTGCCAGCTCCCCCCTCGGCGGTCCCTACGAGCAGTACTTC. Protein sequence: CASSPLGGPYEQYF.